This T cell receptor beta chain was obtained from a study of blood T cell repertoires in COVID-19. The CDR3 is 13 amino acids. In germline, CDR1 is MNHEY, CDR2 SVGEGT. Trimming cost V 6 bases and J 4 bases, with 12 bases left between them. Method: immunoSEQ multiplex PCR; TCRdb's copy keeps in-frame clones and lacks some. The top ten hold approximately 5.4% of the sample, which has under 200,000 clones, about 88% seen once. This clone was observed once. This TCR came from a woman between 45 and 60 years old with COVID-19, enrolled during active disease. The rearrangement links TRBV6-2 or TRBV6-3 to TRBJ1-2; D is perhaps TRBD1 (6 bases). Material for sequencing was peripheral blood. DNA of the CDR3: TGTGCCAGCAGCCCAGACAGGATCTATGGCTACACCTTC. This gives the protein CASSPDRIYGYTF.